This passage covers 22 T cell receptor beta chains from one sample sequenced in a study of blood T cell repertoires in COVID-19. The assay was immunoSEQ multiplex PCR, and TCRdb's table has in-frame clones only and misses some. The sample carries 25,000 to 35,000 clones, approximately 93% recorded once. What was sequenced was peripheral blood. The receptors derive from a woman in her 70s with COVID-19, enrolled during active disease.

This chain uses TRBV11-2 with TRBJ2-1; TRBD2 aligns across 8 bases. Germline V CDR1 and CDR2: SGHAT, FQNNGV. Trimming removed 0 bases from V and 2 bases from J; junction bases left unmatched: 0. The CDR3 is 15 amino acids. CDR3 loop: CASSLEAGAYNEQFF. The CDR3 DNA is TGTGCCAGCAGCTTAGAAGCGGGAGCCTACAATGAGCAGTTCTTC.

In DNA, the CDR3 is TGCGCCAGCAGTGCGGGACTAGCGGGAGGGCTGATGTTCAATGAGCAGTTCTTC. It specifies CASSAGLAGGLMFNEQFF. This sequence joins TRBV10-2 and TRBJ2-1, with 16 bases identical to TRBD2. The CDR3 is made up of 18 amino acids. Germline V gene lookup returns CDR1 WSHSY and CDR2 SAAADI. V gave up 4 bases and J gave up 6 bases; unmatched junction bases: 9.

This chain connects TRBV7-8 to TRBJ1-1; 8 bases map to TRBD1. The CDR3 loop spans 13 amino acids. V dropped 5 bases and J dropped 4; count of bases not matched to a gene: 3. Looked up from germline, CDR1 is SGHVS and CDR2 is FQNEAQ. In DNA form, the CDR3 reads TGTGCCAGCAGCAAGGACAGGGCCACTGAAGCTTTCTTT. Translation gives CASSKDRATEAFF. Filled out from reference TRBV7-8 and TRBJ1-1, the complete variable domain reads GAGVSQSPRYKVAKRGQDVALRCDPISGHVSLFWYQQALGQGPEFLTYFQNEAQLDKSGLPSDRFFAERPEGSVSTLKIQRTQQEDSAVYLCASSKDRATEAFFGQGTRLTVV.

The sample holds one count of this clone. The gene calls are TRBV28 and TRBJ1-2, with D maybe TRBD1 (5 bases). The V end lost 6 bases, the J end lost 7 bases, and 18 bases lay between the germline ends. Germline V lookup: CDR1 MDHEN, CDR2 SYDVKM. The CDR3 has 14 amino acids. The CDR3 nucleotides read TGTGCCAGCAGCCTTCAGGGCAACCCGGGTGGCTACACCTTC. Translating gives CASSLQGNPGGYTF.

The CDR3 coding sequence is TGTGCCAGCAGTGAAGAGCAGACAGCCCAAGAGACCCAGTACTTC. It codes for CASSEEQTAQETQYF. The chain recombines TRBV2 with TRBJ2-5, with a tentative D call TRBD1 (5 bases). Germline CDR1 SNHLY, CDR2 FYNNEI. This CDR3 contains 15 residues. V dropped 1 base and J dropped 1 base, with 10 bases sitting between them.

The rearrangement uses TRBV7-9 and TRBJ2-1, with 11 bases identical to TRBD1. This CDR3 spans 14 amino acids. Trimming removed 5 bases from V and 9 bases from J; junction bases left unmatched: 6. Per the germline V gene, CDR1 is SEHNR and CDR2 is FQNEAQ (reference sequence). The CDR3 coding sequence is TGTGCCAGCAGCAATGGACAGGGGGCTTTTGAGCAGTTCTTC. Translating gives CASSNGQGAFEQFF.

This chain links TRBV2 with TRBJ1-5, with a possible D match to TRBD1 (6 bases). Germline CDR1 is SNHLY and CDR2 is FYNNEI. The CDR3 has 14 residues. Trimming removed 4 bases from V and 6 bases from J, with 13 bases in between. In DNA, the CDR3 is TGTGCCAGCAGTGCCGAACAGGGCTCTCAGCCCCAGCATTTT. It yields the protein CASSAEQGSQPQHF.

On this clone: One junction end does not reproduce the germline sequence, and a read error may be involved. The genes are TRBV6-1 and TRBJ1-6; 7 bases are a match to TRBD1. This CDR3 comprises 14 residues. Germline lookup yields CDR1 MNHNS and CDR2 SASEGT. The CDR3 is CASREGTANSPLHF. The CDR3 DNA reads as TGTGCCAGCAGAGAAGGGACAGCGAATTCACCCCTCCACTTT.

The chain combines TRBV11-3 with TRBJ2-1; TRBD1 agrees at 8 bases. J was trimmed by 5 bases and V by 6 bases; bases with no gene match: 9. Germline V CDR1 and CDR2: SGHNT, YENEEA. This CDR3 has 15 amino acids. This chain's CDR3 is CASSIASDRDNEQFF. The DNA of the CDR3 is TGTGCCAGCAGTATTGCCTCGGACAGGGACAATGAGCAGTTCTTC.

The chain has TRBV4-2 and TRBJ2-3; 7 bases map to TRBD2. Germline CDR1 LGHNA, CDR2 YNFKEQ. J was trimmed by 3 bases and V by 1 base; bases with no gene match: 4. The CDR3 totals 15 residues. The DNA for the CDR3 is TGTGCCAGCAGCCAAGCGGCGGGAGTAACAGATACGCAGTATTTT. Protein: CASSQAAGVTDTQYF.

The chain combines TRBV7-6 with TRBJ2-2; D gene unclear. This CDR3 has 15 residues. Germline V CDR1 and CDR2: SGHVS, FNYEAQ. Between the trimmed V and J ends, which lost 4 bases and 0 bases, there was a span of 9 bases. CDR3: CASSSLTSNTGELFF. As DNA, the CDR3 is TGTGCCAGCAGCTCCCTGACATCGAACACCGGGGAGCTGTTTTTT.

This clone was detected only once. This chain links TRBV10-3 with TRBJ2-5; 8 bases map to TRBD1. V lost 8 bases to trimming and J lost 1 base; unmatched junction nucleotides: 6. Germline V lookup: CDR1 ENHRY, CDR2 SYGVKD. The length of the CDR3 is 14 residues. For the CDR3, the DNA is TGTGCCATCTGGACAGGGAGCCTCCAAGAGACCCAGTACTTC. Its protein is CAIWTGSLQETQYF.

The chain combines TRBV18 with TRBJ1-2; tentatively, D is TRBD1 (6 bases). The V and J ends lost 0 bases and 3 bases respectively, with 11 bases between them. Germline V lookup: CDR1 KGHSH, CDR2 LQKENI. The CDR3 sequence is 15 residues long. The CDR3 region has the DNA TGTGCCAGCTCACCACCGGGGGCAGATGACTATGGCTACACCTTC. Protein sequence: CASSPPGADDYGYTF. Combining the CDR3 with reference TRBV18 and TRBJ1-2 gives the whole variable domain NAGVMQNPRHLVRRRGQEARLRCSPMKGHSHVYWYRQLPEEGLKFMVYLQKENIIDESGMPKERFSAEFPKEGPSILRIQQVVRGDSAAYFCASSPPGADDYGYTFGSGTRLTVV.

This CDR3 is CASGGGGTYNEQFF. The CDR3, as DNA: TGTGCCAGCGGTGGGGGAGGTACCTACAATGAGCAGTTCTTC. This chain joins TRBV7-9 and TRBJ2-1; tentative D call: TRBD2 (6 bases). Per the germline V gene, CDR1 is SEHNR and CDR2 is FQNEAQ (reference sequence). The CDR3 spans 14 residues. The V end was cut by 8 bases, the J end by 2 bases, with 13 bases between.

The J gene is TRBJ2-7, the V gene TRBV5-8; 7 nucleotides agree with TRBD1. The CDR3 covers 14 residues. The J segment lost 2 bases and the V segment lost 5 bases, leaving 7 bases of the junction unmatched. Germline CDR1 and CDR2: SGHTS and YDEGEE. This CDR3 reads CASRDPGQTYEQYF. The CDR3 DNA is TGTGCCAGCAGGGATCCGGGACAGACCTACGAGCAGTACTTC.

CDR3 in DNA: TGCGCCAGCAGTCTGGGGCCTAGCGGGGCAAACAATGAGCAGTTCTTC. As protein: CASSLGPSGANNEQFF. The chain carries TRBV5-1 and TRBJ2-1, with 9 nucleotides matching TRBD2. Germline trimming cut 5 bases from V and 5 bases from J; bases unmatched to any gene: 11. CDR1 and CDR2 (germline): SGHRS, YFSETQ. The CDR3 sequence is 16 residues long.

In this sample, this clone turned up once. The chain recombines TRBV11-2 with TRBJ1-6; 8 nucleotides match TRBD1. Germline-derived CDR1 and CDR2 are SGHAT and FQNNGV. This CDR3 contains 15 residues. The V and J ends lost 5 bases and 6 bases, in that order; junction bases with no gene match: 6. CDR3 DNA sequence: TGTGCCAGCAGCGCTCGGGACAGGATTAATTCACCCCTCCACTTT. This codes for CASSARDRINSPLHF.

This clone was counted only a few times. V and J are TRBV7-9 and TRBJ2-5, with 9 bases matching TRBD2. CDR1 is SEHNR and CDR2 is FQNEAQ in the germline V gene (reference sequence). This CDR3 region has 17 residues. Losses at the gene ends were 5 bases for V and 4 bases for J; bases not matched to a gene: 14. The CDR3 here is CASSVPGGGRARETQYF. CDR3 sequence (DNA): TGTGCCAGCAGCGTTCCAGGAGGCGGGAGGGCCCGAGAGACCCAGTACTTC.

The chain has TRBV7-2 and TRBJ1-5, with D perhaps matching TRBD1 (6 bases). The CDR3 has 15 amino acids. Germline CDR1 is SGHTA and CDR2 is FQGNSA. V shed 4 bases and J shed 6 bases, with 16 bases lying between them. The CDR3 loop is CASSSRKQGFQPQHF. The DNA for the CDR3 is TGTGCCAGCAGCTCCAGAAAACAGGGTTTTCAGCCCCAGCATTTT.

The gene calls are TRBV2 and TRBJ2-2, with unresolved D. Looked up from germline, CDR1 is SNHLY and CDR2 is FYNNEI. CDR3 size: 14 residues. V gave up 5 bases and J gave up 1 base, with 8 bases separating them. The CDR3 coding sequence is TGTGCCAGCAGTTTAAACAGGAACACCGGGGAGCTGTTTTTT. This codes for CASSLNRNTGELFF.

A single count supports this clone. This sequence joins TRBV3-1 (or the pseudogene TRBV3-2) and TRBJ2-1, with 10 positions matching TRBD2. Germline V gives CDR1 LGHDT, CDR2 YNNKEL (reference sequence). Trimming at V came to 4 bases and at J to 4 bases, leaving 4 bases not matched to a gene. This CDR3 comprises 15 residues. The DNA for the CDR3 is TGTGCCAGCAGCCGGACTAGCGGAGAGTACAATGAGCAGTTCTTC. As protein: CASSRTSGEYNEQFF.

The V and J genes are TRBV6-2 or TRBV6-3 and TRBJ2-1; 13 nucleotides line up with TRBD2. The V gene's germline CDR1 is MNHEY and CDR2 SVGEGT. V lost 5 bases and J lost 9; bases outside the gene matches: 7. The CDR3 covers 15 residues. DNA of the CDR3: TGTGCCAGCAGTCCGACTAGCGGGAGGTTGGGTGAGCAGTTCTTC. This sequence encodes CASSPTSGRLGEQFF.